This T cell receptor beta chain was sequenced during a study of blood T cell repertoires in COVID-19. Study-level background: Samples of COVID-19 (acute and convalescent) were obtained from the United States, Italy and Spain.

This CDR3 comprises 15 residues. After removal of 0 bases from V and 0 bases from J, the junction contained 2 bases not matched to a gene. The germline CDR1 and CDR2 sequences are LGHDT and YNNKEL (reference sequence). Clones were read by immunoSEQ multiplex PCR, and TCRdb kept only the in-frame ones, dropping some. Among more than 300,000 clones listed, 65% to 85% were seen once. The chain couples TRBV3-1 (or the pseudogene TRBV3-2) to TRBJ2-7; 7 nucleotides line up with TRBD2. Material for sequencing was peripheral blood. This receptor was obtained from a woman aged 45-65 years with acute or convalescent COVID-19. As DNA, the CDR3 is TGTGCCAGCAGCCAAGAAACTAGCGACTCCTACGAGCAGTACTTC. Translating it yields CASSQETSDSYEQYF.